The entry below describes one T cell receptor beta chain. The table came from immunoSEQ multiplex PCR; TCRdb's copy has only in-frame clones and leaves some out. The sample has some 66,000 clones; around 83% are singletons. These data are taken from a study of blood T cell repertoires in COVID-19. The overall study: Sites in the United States, Italy and Spain provided acute and convalescent COVID-19 samples. From T cells, B-cell-depleted T cells, or PBMCs came the material, which was cDNA or gDNA.

Germline-derived CDR1 and CDR2 are SNHLY and FYNNEI. The V and J ends lost 4 bases and 9 bases, in that order; junction bases with no gene match: 15. The CDR3 has 18 amino acids. The chain recombines TRBV2 with TRBJ2-1, with 13 bases identical to TRBD2. Material for sequencing was peripheral blood. The clonotype originates from a man between 50 and 59 years old with active COVID-19. The CDR3 reads CASSANPPGLAGEGEQFF. The CDR3 nucleotides are TGTGCCAGCAGTGCCAACCCCCCCGGACTAGCGGGAGAAGGTGAGCAGTTCTTC.